This T cell receptor beta chain was captured in a study of blood T cells in healthy people across ages. General study points: Nothing was known about donor CMV status, and this possibly confounded expanded clonotype changes.

Through a sample-barcoded 5' primer and a J-beta primer mix, a second PCR was run for about 6 to 11 cycles. TCRdb re-called the 5' RACE reads through MiXCR, storing one row per CDR3 protein. The sample yields around 690,000 distinct CDR3 sequences, about 54% seen once. With 0 bases removed from V and 2 bases from J, the gap between germline ends came to 14 bases. Germline V gene lookup returns CDR1 LGHDT and CDR2 YNNKEL (reference sequence). CDR3 length: 17 amino acids. As regards this clonotype: Its antigen remains unidentified.

This TCR came from a man between 60 and 75 years old in good health. The sample consisted of blood. J is TRBJ2-1 and V is TRBV3-1, with a possible D match to TRBD2 (6 bases). The CDR3: CASSQEGLAVPYNEQFF. The CDR3 DNA sequence: TGTGCCAGCAGCCAAGAAGGGTTAGCGGTACCCTACAATGAGCAGTTCTTC.